This TCR beta chain was sequenced for a study of identical twins. Overall study findings and caveats: These conclusions were based on statistical analysis (cross-sectional, not following the same donors).

The cDNA had a unique molecular identifier and a template-switch universal primer site. MiXCR, applied by TCRdb to the 5' RACE reads, yields one record per CDR3 protein. This sample has a few hundred thousand distinct CDR3 sequences; 9.6% occur once, and the top ten carry under 3%. There are 15 residues in the CDR3. Germline V gene data show CDR1 as LGHNA and CDR2 as YNFKEQ. V lost 4 bases, J lost 1 base, and 4 bases stayed unmatched. This clonotype was recorded many times. Its antigen is as yet unknown. This sample also appeared in a second study, on yellow fever vaccine responses in identical twins.

The chain uses TRBV4-2 and TRBJ2-5; 9 bases are shared with TRBD2. This sequence was found in a woman between 18 and 29 years old in good health. The source material was PBMCs. The CDR3 sequence is CASSPLAGTQETQYF. The CDR3 nucleotides read TGTGCCAGCAGCCCGCTAGCGGGGACCCAAGAGACCCAGTACTTC.